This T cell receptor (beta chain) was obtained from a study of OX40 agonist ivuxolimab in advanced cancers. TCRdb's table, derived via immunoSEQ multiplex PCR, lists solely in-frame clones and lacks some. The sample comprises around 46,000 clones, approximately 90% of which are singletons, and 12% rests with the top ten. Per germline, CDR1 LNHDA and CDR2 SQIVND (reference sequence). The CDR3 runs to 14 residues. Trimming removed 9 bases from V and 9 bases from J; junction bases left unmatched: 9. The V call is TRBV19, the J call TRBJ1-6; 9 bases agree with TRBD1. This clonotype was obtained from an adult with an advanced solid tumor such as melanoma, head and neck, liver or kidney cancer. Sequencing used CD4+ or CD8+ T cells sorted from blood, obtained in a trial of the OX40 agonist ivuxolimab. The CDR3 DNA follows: TGTGCCAGCACCTGGACAGGGGTAGGTTCACCCCTCCACTTT. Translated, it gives CASTWTGVGSPLHF. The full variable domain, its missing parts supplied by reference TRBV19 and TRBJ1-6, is DGGITQSPKYLFRKEGQNVTLSCEQNLNHDAMYWYRQDPGQGLRLIYYSQIVNDFQKGDIAEGYSVSREKKESFPLTVTSAQKNPTAFYLCASTWTGVGSPLHFGNGTRLTVT.